The 26 T cell receptor beta chains below come from one sample, sequenced in a study of blood T cell repertoires in COVID-19. The assay was immunoSEQ multiplex PCR, and TCRdb's table has in-frame clones only and misses some. Counted here are more than 90,000 clones, roughly four fifths occurring once; the ten biggest clones make up 2.5% to 3%. The sample comprised peripheral blood. Source of these receptors: a man in his forties or fifties with acute or convalescent COVID-19.

This clone was picked up a small number of times. The chain recombines TRBV30 with TRBJ2-7; D remains unclear. The germline V and J ends were trimmed by 4 bases and 2 bases, with 21 bases remaining between them. Germline V gives CDR1 GTSNPN, CDR2 SVGIG (reference sequence). The length of the CDR3 is 16 residues. CDR3 nucleotide sequence: TGTGCCTGGACCAAAACTGGGTGGCAGGAAGCCTACGAGCAGTACTTC. Amino acid sequence: CAWTKTGWQEAYEQYF. The complete variable domain, with remaining parts taken from reference TRBV30 and TRBJ2-7, reads SQTIHQWPATLVQPVGSPLSLECTVEGTSNPNLYWYRQAAGRGLQLLFYSVGIGQISSEVPQNLSASRPQDRQFILSSKKLLLSDSGFYLCAWTKTGWQEAYEQYFGPGTRLTVT.

This clone appeared many times. The chain has TRBV7-9 and TRBJ1-2; possible D gene TRBD1, 5 bases. V was shortened by 5 bases and J by 1 base, with 14 bases between the two germline ends. The CDR3 length is 15 residues. CDR1 and CDR2 from the germline V gene are SEHNR and FQNEAQ (reference sequence). The CDR3 loop reads CASSRGVDINYGYTF. CDR3 nucleotides: TGTGCCAGCAGCCGGGGGGTAGATATTAACTATGGCTACACCTTC. The complete variable domain, with remaining parts taken from reference TRBV7-9 and TRBJ1-2, reads DTGVSQNPRHKITKRGQNVTFRCDPISEHNRLYWYRQTLGQGPEFLTYFQNEAQLEKSRLLSDRFSAERPKGSFSTLEIQRTEQGDSAMYLCASSRGVDINYGYTFGSGTRLTVV.

The chain carries TRBV6-5 and TRBJ2-7; 8 bases match TRBD1. The CDR3 has 12 amino acids. Looked up from germline, CDR1 is MNHEY and CDR2 is SVGAGI. J was trimmed by 3 bases and V by 6 bases; bases with no gene match: 1. CDR3 sequence reads: CASRDRDYEQYF. The DNA for the CDR3 is TGTGCCAGCAGGGACAGGGACTACGAGCAGTACTTC.

The V gene is TRBV18, the J gene TRBJ1-1, with D hard to call. This CDR3 has 14 amino acids. V lost 1 base to trimming and J lost 5 bases, with 11 bases between them. Germline CDR1 is KGHSH and CDR2 is LQKENI. This chain's CDR3 is CASSPRTRGTEAFF. The CDR3 DNA is TGTGCCAGCTCACCACGTACAAGAGGGACTGAAGCTTTCTTT.

This sequence joins TRBV11-2 and TRBJ1-5, with TRBD1 as a possible D gene (5 bases). The CDR3 is 15 amino acids. V was pared by 0 bases and J by 2 bases, with 8 bases between. Germline V gives CDR1 SGHAT, CDR2 FQNNGV. CDR3 in DNA: TGTGCCAGCAGCTTAGACAGGGTCGGCAATCAGCCCCAGCATTTT. It is translated as CASSLDRVGNQPQHF.

The CDR3 coding sequence is TGTGCCAGCAGCCCGACAGGGGGCTTGACTAACTATGGCTACACCTTC. Encoded protein: CASSPTGGLTNYGYTF. The chain has TRBV7-9 and TRBJ1-2; 10 positions agree with TRBD1. CDR1 is SEHNR, CDR2 FQNEAQ, per germline (reference sequence). This CDR3 region has 16 residues. V gave up 5 bases and J gave up 0 bases; unmatched junction bases: 6.

The chain joins TRBV30 to TRBJ2-7, with 7 bases lining up with TRBD1. Germline CDR1 is GTSNPN and CDR2 is SVGIG (reference sequence). V dropped 5 bases and J dropped 0; count of bases not matched to a gene: 1. The CDR3 is 12 amino acids. CDR3 sequence reads: CAWGQDSYEQYF. The CDR3 nucleotides are TGTGCCTGGGGACAGGACTCCTACGAGCAGTACTTC.

This chain joins TRBV5-1 and TRBJ1-4, with D perhaps TRBD1 (5 bases). CDR3 length: 13 amino acids. Trimming cost V 9 bases and J 8 bases, with 17 bases left between them. Germline lookup yields CDR1 SGHRS and CDR2 YFSETQ. The CDR3 loop reads CATPPGNREKLFF. In DNA form, the CDR3 reads TGCGCCACCCCCCCAGGGAACCGGGAAAAACTGTTTTTT.

This clone was seen only once. The rearrangement joins TRBV7-9 to TRBJ1-3, with no clear D. The CDR3 loop spans 17 amino acids. V lost 5 bases, J lost 9 bases, and 26 bases lay in between. CDR1 is SEHNR, CDR2 FQNEAQ, per germline (reference sequence). CDR3 in amino acids: CASSDIDPPRANLTIYF. CDR3 coding DNA: TGTGCCAGCAGCGACATAGATCCTCCGAGAGCTAATCTCACCATATATTTT.

This clone was observed a handful of times. The rearrangement uses TRBV6-5 and TRBJ1-5; 9 nucleotides agree with TRBD1. CDR1 and CDR2 (germline): MNHEY, SVGAGI. The CDR3 spans 13 residues. V dropped 8 bases and J dropped 3; count of bases not matched to a gene: 2. The DNA for the CDR3 is TGTGCCAGCCGGGACAGGGACAATCAGCCCCAGCATTTT. This translates into CASRDRDNQPQHF.

Written as DNA, the CDR3 is TGTGCCAGCAAAACAACATCCGGGGAGCTGTTTTTT. Protein sequence: CASKTTSGELFF. The genes are TRBV28 and TRBJ2-2; D unresolved. The germline V gene has CDR1 MDHEN and CDR2 SYDVKM. Trimming took off 7 bases at V and 6 bases at J, with 9 bases between the two ends. The CDR3 has 12 amino acids.

The CDR3 sequence: CASSPADSGVDEQFF. Written as DNA, the CDR3 is TGTGCCAGCAGCCCAGCTGATAGCGGGGTAGATGAGCAGTTCTTC. The rearrangement uses TRBV3-1 (or the pseudogene TRBV3-2) and TRBJ2-1; 8 bases line up with TRBD2. Germline V gene lookup returns CDR1 LGHDT and CDR2 YNNKEL (reference sequence). Trimming cost V 4 bases and J 8 bases; bases outside gene matches: 10. The CDR3 totals 15 residues.

This clone showed up many times. In DNA, the CDR3 is TGTGCCACCAGCCGGGGAGTTCAGTGGAATGAGCAGTTCTTC. It yields the protein CATSRGVQWNEQFF. The chain has TRBV15 and TRBJ2-1; weak D call: TRBD2 (5 bases). V lost 5 bases and J lost 7, with 15 bases in between. Germline V gene data show CDR1 as LNHNV and CDR2 as YYDKDF (reference sequence). The CDR3 totals 14 residues. The full variable domain, its missing parts supplied by reference TRBV15 and TRBJ2-1, is DAMVIQNPRYQVTQFGKPVTLSCSQTLNHNVMYWYQQKSSQAPKLLFHYYDKDFNNEADTPDNFQSRRPNTSFCFLDIRSPGLGDTAMYLCATSRGVQWNEQFFGPGTRLTVL.

This chain links TRBV6-4 with TRBJ2-2; 12 bases agree with TRBD2. The CDR3 is 14 residues long. Germline-derived CDR1 and CDR2 are MRHNA and SNTAGT. The trim removed 6 bases at V and 4 bases at J, leaving 0 bases unmatched. The CDR3 loop reads CASRLAGGTGELFF. The CDR3, as DNA: TGTGCCAGCAGACTAGCGGGAGGCACCGGGGAGCTGTTTTTT.

The chain carries TRBV6-5 and TRBJ2-2, with TRBD2 as a possible D gene (6 bases). The V end was cut by 2 bases, the J end by 3 bases, with 7 bases between. This CDR3 is 14 amino acids long. From germline, CDR1 is MNHEY and CDR2 SVGAGI. CDR3 sequence reads: CASSYAGYTGELFF. DNA of the CDR3: TGTGCCAGCAGTTACGCGGGATACACCGGGGAGCTGTTTTTT.

This clone was seen a single time. The V gene is TRBV4-1, the J gene TRBJ2-3, with D tentatively TRBD2 (5 bases). CDR1 is MGHRA, CDR2 YSYEKL, per germline. The CDR3 extends over 14 amino acids. V shed 0 bases and J shed 6 bases, with 10 bases lying between them. CDR3: CASSQDTGLDTQYF. Here the CDR3 DNA reads TGCGCCAGCAGCCAAGATACGGGATTGGATACGCAGTATTTT.

The chain is built from TRBV19 and TRBJ2-3; TRBD2 matches at 12 bases. Trimming cost V 3 bases and J 6 bases; bases outside gene matches: 7. The germline V gene encodes CDR1 LNHDA and CDR2 SQIVND (reference sequence). The length of the CDR3 is 16 residues. CDR3 region: CASSIGPSGGADTQYF. The CDR3 DNA follows: TGTGCCAGTAGTATTGGTCCTAGCGGGGGGGCGGATACGCAGTATTTT.

The rearrangement links TRBV24-1 to TRBJ1-2, with D possibly matching TRBD1 (6 bases). The germline CDR1 and CDR2 sequences are KGHDR and SFDVKD. The CDR3 length is 13 residues. V lost 4 bases, J lost 9 bases, and 14 bases lay in between. This CDR3 reads CATSDQGIDRYTF. CDR3 sequence (DNA): TGTGCCACCAGTGACCAGGGGATAGACCGCTACACCTTC.

The rearrangement joins TRBV14 to TRBJ1-4, with D tentatively TRBD1 (5 bases). This CDR3 contains 17 residues. Germline CDR1 reads SGHDN; CDR2 reads FVKESK. Trimming pared 0 bases from V and 1 base from J, leaving 12 bases between. CDR3 in DNA: TGTGCCAGCAGCCAAGATTACCAGGGTAGAACTAATGAAAAACTGTTTTTT. This sequence encodes CASSQDYQGRTNEKLFF. The full variable domain, its missing parts supplied by reference TRBV14 and TRBJ1-4, is EAGVTQFPSHSVIEKGQTVTLRCDPISGHDNLYWYRRVMGKEIKFLLHFVKESKQDESGMPNNRFLAERTGGTYSTLKVQPAELEDSGVYFCASSQDYQGRTNEKLFFGSGTQLSVL.

This chain connects TRBV18 to TRBJ1-2, with 8 bases matching TRBD1. The CDR3 sequence is 15 residues long. V shed 3 bases, J shed 3 bases, and the junction held 6 bases outside the gene matches. CDR1 and CDR2 (germline): KGHSH, LQKENI. CDR3 region: CASSPDREGYYGYTF. DNA of the CDR3: TGTGCCAGCTCACCGGACAGGGAGGGATACTATGGCTACACCTTC.

This clone was recorded only once. The rearrangement links TRBV12-3 or TRBV12-4 to TRBJ2-7; D perhaps matches TRBD2 (6 bases). The CDR3 covers 13 residues. The V gene lost 5 bases and the J gene lost 3 bases, with 11 bases spanning the gap. The CDR3 nucleotides read TGTGCCAGCAGTCCCCGGGGAGGCTACGAGCAGTACTTC. Protein product: CASSPRGGYEQYF.

The rearrangement uses TRBV5-1 and TRBJ2-5; TRBD1 is a possible D gene (6 bases). The length of the CDR3 is 14 residues. V was cut by 5 bases and J by 2 bases, with 13 bases left in between. Germline CDR1 reads SGHRS; CDR2 reads YFSETQ. The CDR3 sequence is CASRTGTRQETQYF. The DNA for the CDR3 is TGCGCCAGCAGGACTGGGACAAGACAAGAGACCCAGTACTTC.

This chain connects TRBV2 to TRBJ1-1, with a possible D match to TRBD1 (6 bases). Germline V gene sequence: CDR1 SNHLY, CDR2 FYNNEI. Trimming pared 1 base from V and 0 bases from J, leaving 9 bases between. The CDR3 extends over 15 amino acids. CDR3 sequence (DNA): TGTGCCAGCAGTGAAGACAGGGTCCTGAACACTGAAGCTTTCTTT. As protein: CASSEDRVLNTEAFF.

This chain connects TRBV7-8 to TRBJ2-1, with 14 bases identical to TRBD2. The V gene end was trimmed by 3 bases and the J gene end by 10 bases; junction bases not matched to a gene: 5. This CDR3 region has 15 residues. Germline V gene data show CDR1 as SGHVS and CDR2 as FQNEAQ. The CDR3 loop is CASSLGTSGSYEQFF. The DNA for the CDR3 is TGTGCCAGCAGCTTGGGGACTAGCGGGAGCTACGAGCAGTTCTTC.

This clone showed up just a few times. The rearrangement links TRBV24-1 to TRBJ2-5; a possible D gene is TRBD1 (6 bases). The CDR3 loop spans 14 amino acids. V lost 7 bases and J 6 bases, leaving 17 bases between the germline ends. Germline assignment: CDR1 KGHDR and CDR2 SFDVKD. The CDR3 nucleotides are TGTGCCACCAGCGTGGACAGTTCACTGAAGACCCAGTACTTC. This gives the protein CATSVDSSLKTQYF.

J is TRBJ1-4 and V is TRBV6-5, with D unresolved. Germline V gives CDR1 MNHEY, CDR2 SVGAGI. The CDR3 is 14 residues long. V was shortened by 6 bases and J by 10 bases, with 18 bases between the two germline ends. The chain's CDR3 is CASSPVPSEAKLFF. CDR3 DNA: TGTGCCAGCAGCCCAGTCCCCTCAGAGGCAAAACTGTTTTTT.